The sequence of this TCR beta chain was determined in a study of vaccination and CD4 T cells after COVID-19. At the level of the study: Samples taken post-COVID came a median about 100 days after diagnosis, ranging from 35 to 161. No peptide, an HIV-1 Nef pool, or a CEFX pool was what each control culture received.

Treatment specified: approximately 11-day PBMC culture with coronavirus spike peptide pools or control peptides (ViraFEST assay). An Oncomine TCR Beta short-read assay was used to sequence the DNA from cultured CD4+ T cells. From the PCR reads, TCRdb called clonotypes with MiXCR, one entry per CDR3 protein. Of some 18,000 distinct CDR3 sequences listed, about half were seen once; the top ten hold roughly a sixth. Study-level results: Spike mono-reactivity was found in 304 of the 307 vaccine-specific clones identified in convalescent patients.

Worth noting for this clonotype: Its specificity is unknown.

The CDR3 length is 18 residues. V was cut by 6 bases and J by 1 base, with 24 bases left in between. CDR1 and CDR2 from the germline V gene are LNHDA and SQIVND (reference sequence). The material was CD4+ T cells from blood, cultured in vitro, obtained before SARS-CoV-2 vaccination. This TCR was sampled from a human donor who had recovered from COVID-19. V usage is TRBV19 and J usage is TRBJ1-1, with D possibly TRBD1 on 5 matching bases. The CDR3, as DNA: TGTGCCAGTAGGGGCCGGATTGCATCGAGGGGATCGAACACTGAAGCTTTCTTT. Amino acids: CASRGRIASRGSNTEAFF.